The entry below describes one TCR beta chain. Its antigen is as yet unknown. This entry is derived from a study of T cells in Graves' hyperthyroidism and ophthalmopathy. Points from the study as a whole: A 13 V-J model separated ophthalmopathy from stable hyperthyroidism. Before onset, ophthalmopathy was predicted by the model a median around 6.5 months earlier. Blood shared most expanded thyroid clonotypes above 0.001.

Germline CDR1 reads SEHNR; CDR2 reads FQNEAQ (reference sequence). V shed 6 bases and J 0 bases; nucleotides not matched to a gene: 4. The CDR3 covers 15 residues. TCR beta CDR3 regions were amplified from RNA transcripts. HTBI primers drove first-round RT-PCR of the TCR CDR3. TCRdb called the multiplex PCR reads again in MiXCR, with one record for every CDR3 protein. This sample has about 700,000 distinct CDR3 sequences; about 45% occur once, and the top ten carry approximately 6.8%. The chain has TRBV7-9 and TRBJ2-2; TRBD2 matches at 7 bases. Sequences were obtained from peripheral blood or thyroid tissue (not recorded which). This clonotype was sampled from an adult man with Graves' disease, either hyperthyroidism or ophthalmopathy (not recorded which). The CDR3 protein is CASRQRDSNTGELFF. CDR3 bases: TGTGCCAGCAGACAGCGGGATTCGAACACCGGGGAGCTGTTTTTT.